Each of the 21 T cell receptor beta chains below was sequenced from the same sample in a study of vaccination and CD4 T cells after COVID-19. Cultured CD4+ T cell DNA was sequenced using the Oncomine TCR Beta short-read assay. TCRdb recomputed calls from the PCR reads with MiXCR, one row per CDR3 protein. The sample has some 15,000 distinct CDR3 sequences, around 70% seen once. What these receptors recognize is not known. Indicated treatment: approximately nine-day PBMC culture with coronavirus spike peptide pools or control peptides (ViraFEST assay). Material: CD4+ T cells from blood, cultured in vitro. The receptors stem from a human donor who had recovered from COVID-19.

The chain carries TRBV30 and TRBJ1-5, with unresolved D. The germline CDR1 and CDR2 sequences are GTSNPN and SVGIG (reference sequence). This CDR3 contains 14 residues. V lost 5 bases and J 0 bases, leaving 11 bases between the germline ends. The CDR3 DNA reads as TGTGCCTGGGCTAAAAGCAGTAGCAATCAGCCCCAGCATTTT. This sequence encodes CAWAKSSSNQPQHF. Full variable domain (missing parts from reference TRBV30 and TRBJ1-5): SQTIHQWPATLVQPVGSPLSLECTVEGTSNPNLYWYRQAAGRGLQLLFYSVGIGQISSEVPQNLSASRPQDRQFILSSKKLLLSDSGFYLCAWAKSSSNQPQHFGDGTRLSIL.

The V call is TRBV7-2, the J call TRBJ1-2; D is possibly TRBD1 (5 bases). The CDR3 is 16 amino acids. The V and J ends lost 7 bases and 7 bases respectively, with 25 bases between them. The V gene's germline CDR1 is SGHTA and CDR2 FQGNSA. The CDR3 DNA reads TGTGCCAGCACCCCCTCGGCGACTGGGGTAAGGGGTGGCTACACCTTC. Translation: CASTPSATGVRGGYTF.

The table lists this clonotype with a few counts. The chain recombines TRBV20-1 with TRBJ1-5; D is undetermined. From germline, CDR1 is DFQATT and CDR2 SNEGSKA (reference sequence). The ends were cut back, 1 base at V and 2 bases at J, with 15 bases in the middle. CDR3 length: 16 amino acids. The DNA of the CDR3 is TGCAGTGCTAGAGTCTGGGCCCTGAGGGGCAATCAGCCCCAGCATTTT. Encoded protein: CSARVWALRGNQPQHF.

The J gene is TRBJ2-3, the V gene TRBV12-3 or TRBV12-4; either TRBD1 or TRBD2 may supply D (5 bases each). This CDR3 is built from 13 residues. The V and J ends lost 6 bases and 4 bases respectively, with 11 bases between them. The CDR3 loop reads CASRRRGADTQYF. CDR3 sequence (DNA): TGTGCCAGCAGGAGGCGAGGGGCAGATACGCAGTATTTT.

The count of this clonotype is one. The chain has TRBV2 and TRBJ1-5; D unresolved. CDR3 size: 15 residues. The germline V gene has CDR1 SNHLY and CDR2 FYNNEI. V was shortened by 1 base and J by 3 bases, with 10 bases between the two germline ends. This chain's CDR3 is CASSEDQHINQPQHF. The CDR3 DNA is TGTGCCAGCAGTGAAGACCAACACATCAATCAGCCCCAGCATTTT.

The V gene is TRBV5-4, the J gene TRBJ2-5, with 7 bases identical to TRBD1. V shed 7 bases, J shed 4 bases, and the junction held 10 bases outside the gene matches. Per the germline V gene, CDR1 is SGHNT and CDR2 is YYREEE (reference sequence). The CDR3 consists of 14 residues. The CDR3 spells CASSLRQGTETQYF. The CDR3 coding sequence is TGTGCCAGCTCCCTCAGACAGGGAACAGAGACCCAGTACTTC.

The chain joins TRBV7-9 to TRBJ2-5; tentative D call: TRBD1 (6 bases). This CDR3 spans 14 amino acids. Germline V CDR1 and CDR2: SEHNR, FQNEAQ (reference sequence). Trimming left V 0 bases short and J 4 bases short, with 9 bases between. The CDR3 here is CASSLALTGETQYF. Written as DNA, the CDR3 is TGTGCCAGCAGCTTAGCGTTGACAGGAGAGACCCAGTACTTC.

The chain combines TRBV20-1 with TRBJ1-1, with D possibly matching TRBD1 (5 bases). In germline, CDR1 is DFQATT, CDR2 SNEGSKA (reference sequence). V was shortened by 3 bases and J by 1 base, with 24 bases between the two germline ends. The CDR3 totals 18 residues. The CDR3 DNA sequence: TGCAGTGCTAGTTACCCCACAGGCCTTGGGCCGTCGAACACTGAAGCTTTCTTT. It yields the protein CSASYPTGLGPSNTEAFF.

The chain joins TRBV7-2 to TRBJ2-3; D not resolved. CDR1 and CDR2 from the germline V gene are SGHTA and FQGNSA. The CDR3 extends over 13 amino acids. V lost 1 base, J lost 11 bases, and 13 bases lay in between. The CDR3 here is CASSLGSRPGQYF. CDR3 nucleotide sequence: TGTGCCAGCAGCTTAGGGTCCCGCCCAGGGCAGTATTTT.

This clonotype came up once. V and J are TRBV7-2 and TRBJ1-1; TRBD1 aligns across 8 bases. The V gene's germline CDR1 is SGHTA and CDR2 FQGNSA. V was pared by 7 bases and J by 0 bases, with 7 bases of the junction left unmatched. This CDR3 contains 15 residues. The CDR3 DNA sequence: TGTGCCAGCAAAGGGCAGGGGGCCATGAACACTGAAGCTTTCTTT. Protein sequence: CASKGQGAMNTEAFF.

V usage is TRBV12-3 or TRBV12-4 and J usage is TRBJ2-5, with TRBD1 matching over 12 bases. Trimming took 1 base from V and 4 from J; bases not matched to a gene: 7. The CDR3 runs to 17 residues. This chain's CDR3 is CASSLGPGQGASETQYF. CDR3 nucleotide sequence: TGTGCCAGCAGTTTAGGCCCGGGACAGGGGGCATCAGAGACCCAGTACTTC.

This chain's CDR3 is CASSLNRDYGYTF. The CDR3 bases are TGTGCCAGCAGCTTAAACAGGGACTATGGCTACACCTTC. The rearrangement uses TRBV7-3 and TRBJ1-2; a weak D match, TRBD1 (6 bases). This CDR3 has 13 residues. V was clipped by 1 base and J by 3 bases, with 6 bases between them. Germline CDR1 is SGHTA and CDR2 is FQGTGA.

The V and J genes are TRBV18 and TRBJ1-6, with TRBD1 matching 9 bases. The CDR3 extends over 16 amino acids. J gave up 7 bases and V 2 bases, and 6 bases lay outside the gene matches. The germline CDR1 and CDR2 sequences are KGHSH and LQKENI. The CDR3 DNA follows: TGTGCCAGCTCACCAGTCCGGGACAGGGAAAATTCACCCCTCCACTTT. Translated: CASSPVRDRENSPLHF.

V is TRBV18 and J is TRBJ2-7, with 9 nucleotides matching TRBD1. Germline-derived CDR1 and CDR2 are KGHSH and LQKENI. V gave up 9 bases and J gave up 0 bases; unmatched junction bases: 15. The length of the CDR3 is 17 residues. The CDR3: CASMGDRVFPLSYEQYF. Here the CDR3 DNA reads TGTGCCAGTATGGGGGACAGGGTTTTCCCGCTCTCCTACGAGCAGTACTTC.

This clonotype has more than one count but fewer than ten. The V gene is TRBV19, the J gene TRBJ1-2; tentative D call: TRBD1 (6 bases). Trimming cost V 5 bases and J 2 bases, with 12 bases left between them. The CDR3 is 14 amino acids. Looked up from germline, CDR1 is LNHDA and CDR2 is SQIVND (reference sequence). The CDR3 sequence is CASSEQGRNYGYTF. For the CDR3, the DNA is TGTGCCAGTAGTGAACAGGGTCGGAACTATGGCTACACCTTC.

The V gene is TRBV20-1, the J gene TRBJ2-7; 12 bases align to TRBD2. V shed 6 bases, J shed 4 bases, and the junction held 7 bases outside the gene matches. Germline V gene lookup returns CDR1 DFQATT and CDR2 SNEGSKA (reference sequence). There are 14 residues in the CDR3. The CDR3 region has the DNA TGCAGTGCAAAGAACCTAGCGGGAGGGTACGAGCAGTACTTC. This sequence encodes CSAKNLAGGYEQYF.

The V call is TRBV7-2, the J call TRBJ2-3, with TRBD1 matching 7 bases. Trimming took 1 base from V and 2 from J; bases not matched to a gene: 9. The CDR3 totals 17 residues. Germline V gives CDR1 SGHTA, CDR2 FQGNSA. The CDR3 here is CASSLVGTGAPTDTQYF. CDR3 nucleotides: TGTGCCAGCAGCTTAGTAGGAACAGGGGCTCCCACAGATACGCAGTATTTT.

The J gene is TRBJ2-7, the V gene TRBV11-2; either TRBD1 or TRBD2 may supply D (5 bases each). The CDR3 has 14 residues. CDR1 is SGHAT, CDR2 FQNNGV, per germline. Between the trimmed V and J ends, which lost 4 bases and 6 bases, there was a span of 16 bases. The CDR3 region is CASSSRGRRGEQYF. The CDR3, as DNA: TGTGCCAGCAGCTCACGGGGCCGGCGTGGCGAGCAGTACTTC.

The V gene is TRBV7-9, the J gene TRBJ1-1; D gene unclear. Trimming removed 5 bases from V and 5 bases from J, with 6 bases in between. CDR1 is SEHNR, CDR2 FQNEAQ, per germline (reference sequence). There are 11 residues in the CDR3. The CDR3 here is CASSIPTEAFF. The CDR3 coding sequence is TGTGCCAGCAGCATTCCAACTGAAGCTTTCTTT.

The chain is built from TRBV30 and TRBJ2-6, with 9 bases fitting TRBD1. Germline CDR1 reads GTSNPN; CDR2 reads SVGIG (reference sequence). V lost 8 bases and J lost 0; bases outside the gene matches: 8. This CDR3 comprises 16 residues. The CDR3, as DNA: TGTGCCCTCAACAGGGGGCTTAGCTCTGGGGCCAACGTCCTGACTTTC. Protein product: CALNRGLSSGANVLTF.

The chain has TRBV12-3 or TRBV12-4 and TRBJ2-1; the match to TRBD2 covers 7 bases. CDR3 length: 15 amino acids. Trimming at V came to 1 base and at J to 8 bases, leaving 8 bases not matched to a gene. CDR3 in DNA: TGTGCCAGCAGTTTAGGCGGTGCAGGGAGGGATGAGCAGTTCTTC. Protein product: CASSLGGAGRDEQFF.